This T cell receptor (beta chain) came from a study of human T cells and chemical hapten exposure. Stated time point: patch test 2, 6 weeks after DPC sensitization. Stated treatment: therapeutic diphenylcyclopropenone sensitization with weekly scalp DPC. Blood draws preceded each patch test application. V lost 4 bases and J lost 2, with 4 bases in between. The CDR3 covers 12 residues. In its sample, this clonotype was seen many times. TCRdb processed the RACE reads anew with MiXCR; each CDR3 protein has one entry. The sample consists of hundreds of thousands of distinct CDR3 sequences, roughly 6.3% of them appearing once.

The sample consisted of whole blood, taken in connection with sensitization to the hapten diphenylcyclopropenone (DPC). The TCR comes from a woman aged 18-30 years with alopecia areata. Some clones in this sample may be carry-over from other donors' samples. The V gene is TRBV12-3 or TRBV12-4, the J gene TRBJ2-3; no clear D. The CDR3, as DNA: TGTGCCAGCAGTTCCGTCACAGATACGCAGTATTTT. It codes for CASSSVTDTQYF.